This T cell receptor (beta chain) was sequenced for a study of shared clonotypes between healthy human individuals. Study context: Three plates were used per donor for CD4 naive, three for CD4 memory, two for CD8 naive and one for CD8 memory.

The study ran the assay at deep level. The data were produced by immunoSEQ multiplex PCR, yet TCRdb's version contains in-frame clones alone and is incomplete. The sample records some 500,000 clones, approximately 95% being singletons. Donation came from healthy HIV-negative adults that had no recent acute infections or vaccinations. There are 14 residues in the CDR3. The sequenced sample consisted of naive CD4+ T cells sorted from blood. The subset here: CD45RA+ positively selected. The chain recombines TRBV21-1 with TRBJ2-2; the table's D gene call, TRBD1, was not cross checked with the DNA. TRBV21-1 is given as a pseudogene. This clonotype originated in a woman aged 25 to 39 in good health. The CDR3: CASSKTDGTGELFF. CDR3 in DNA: TGTGCCAGCAGCAAAACAGACGGTACCGGGGAGCTGTTTTTT.